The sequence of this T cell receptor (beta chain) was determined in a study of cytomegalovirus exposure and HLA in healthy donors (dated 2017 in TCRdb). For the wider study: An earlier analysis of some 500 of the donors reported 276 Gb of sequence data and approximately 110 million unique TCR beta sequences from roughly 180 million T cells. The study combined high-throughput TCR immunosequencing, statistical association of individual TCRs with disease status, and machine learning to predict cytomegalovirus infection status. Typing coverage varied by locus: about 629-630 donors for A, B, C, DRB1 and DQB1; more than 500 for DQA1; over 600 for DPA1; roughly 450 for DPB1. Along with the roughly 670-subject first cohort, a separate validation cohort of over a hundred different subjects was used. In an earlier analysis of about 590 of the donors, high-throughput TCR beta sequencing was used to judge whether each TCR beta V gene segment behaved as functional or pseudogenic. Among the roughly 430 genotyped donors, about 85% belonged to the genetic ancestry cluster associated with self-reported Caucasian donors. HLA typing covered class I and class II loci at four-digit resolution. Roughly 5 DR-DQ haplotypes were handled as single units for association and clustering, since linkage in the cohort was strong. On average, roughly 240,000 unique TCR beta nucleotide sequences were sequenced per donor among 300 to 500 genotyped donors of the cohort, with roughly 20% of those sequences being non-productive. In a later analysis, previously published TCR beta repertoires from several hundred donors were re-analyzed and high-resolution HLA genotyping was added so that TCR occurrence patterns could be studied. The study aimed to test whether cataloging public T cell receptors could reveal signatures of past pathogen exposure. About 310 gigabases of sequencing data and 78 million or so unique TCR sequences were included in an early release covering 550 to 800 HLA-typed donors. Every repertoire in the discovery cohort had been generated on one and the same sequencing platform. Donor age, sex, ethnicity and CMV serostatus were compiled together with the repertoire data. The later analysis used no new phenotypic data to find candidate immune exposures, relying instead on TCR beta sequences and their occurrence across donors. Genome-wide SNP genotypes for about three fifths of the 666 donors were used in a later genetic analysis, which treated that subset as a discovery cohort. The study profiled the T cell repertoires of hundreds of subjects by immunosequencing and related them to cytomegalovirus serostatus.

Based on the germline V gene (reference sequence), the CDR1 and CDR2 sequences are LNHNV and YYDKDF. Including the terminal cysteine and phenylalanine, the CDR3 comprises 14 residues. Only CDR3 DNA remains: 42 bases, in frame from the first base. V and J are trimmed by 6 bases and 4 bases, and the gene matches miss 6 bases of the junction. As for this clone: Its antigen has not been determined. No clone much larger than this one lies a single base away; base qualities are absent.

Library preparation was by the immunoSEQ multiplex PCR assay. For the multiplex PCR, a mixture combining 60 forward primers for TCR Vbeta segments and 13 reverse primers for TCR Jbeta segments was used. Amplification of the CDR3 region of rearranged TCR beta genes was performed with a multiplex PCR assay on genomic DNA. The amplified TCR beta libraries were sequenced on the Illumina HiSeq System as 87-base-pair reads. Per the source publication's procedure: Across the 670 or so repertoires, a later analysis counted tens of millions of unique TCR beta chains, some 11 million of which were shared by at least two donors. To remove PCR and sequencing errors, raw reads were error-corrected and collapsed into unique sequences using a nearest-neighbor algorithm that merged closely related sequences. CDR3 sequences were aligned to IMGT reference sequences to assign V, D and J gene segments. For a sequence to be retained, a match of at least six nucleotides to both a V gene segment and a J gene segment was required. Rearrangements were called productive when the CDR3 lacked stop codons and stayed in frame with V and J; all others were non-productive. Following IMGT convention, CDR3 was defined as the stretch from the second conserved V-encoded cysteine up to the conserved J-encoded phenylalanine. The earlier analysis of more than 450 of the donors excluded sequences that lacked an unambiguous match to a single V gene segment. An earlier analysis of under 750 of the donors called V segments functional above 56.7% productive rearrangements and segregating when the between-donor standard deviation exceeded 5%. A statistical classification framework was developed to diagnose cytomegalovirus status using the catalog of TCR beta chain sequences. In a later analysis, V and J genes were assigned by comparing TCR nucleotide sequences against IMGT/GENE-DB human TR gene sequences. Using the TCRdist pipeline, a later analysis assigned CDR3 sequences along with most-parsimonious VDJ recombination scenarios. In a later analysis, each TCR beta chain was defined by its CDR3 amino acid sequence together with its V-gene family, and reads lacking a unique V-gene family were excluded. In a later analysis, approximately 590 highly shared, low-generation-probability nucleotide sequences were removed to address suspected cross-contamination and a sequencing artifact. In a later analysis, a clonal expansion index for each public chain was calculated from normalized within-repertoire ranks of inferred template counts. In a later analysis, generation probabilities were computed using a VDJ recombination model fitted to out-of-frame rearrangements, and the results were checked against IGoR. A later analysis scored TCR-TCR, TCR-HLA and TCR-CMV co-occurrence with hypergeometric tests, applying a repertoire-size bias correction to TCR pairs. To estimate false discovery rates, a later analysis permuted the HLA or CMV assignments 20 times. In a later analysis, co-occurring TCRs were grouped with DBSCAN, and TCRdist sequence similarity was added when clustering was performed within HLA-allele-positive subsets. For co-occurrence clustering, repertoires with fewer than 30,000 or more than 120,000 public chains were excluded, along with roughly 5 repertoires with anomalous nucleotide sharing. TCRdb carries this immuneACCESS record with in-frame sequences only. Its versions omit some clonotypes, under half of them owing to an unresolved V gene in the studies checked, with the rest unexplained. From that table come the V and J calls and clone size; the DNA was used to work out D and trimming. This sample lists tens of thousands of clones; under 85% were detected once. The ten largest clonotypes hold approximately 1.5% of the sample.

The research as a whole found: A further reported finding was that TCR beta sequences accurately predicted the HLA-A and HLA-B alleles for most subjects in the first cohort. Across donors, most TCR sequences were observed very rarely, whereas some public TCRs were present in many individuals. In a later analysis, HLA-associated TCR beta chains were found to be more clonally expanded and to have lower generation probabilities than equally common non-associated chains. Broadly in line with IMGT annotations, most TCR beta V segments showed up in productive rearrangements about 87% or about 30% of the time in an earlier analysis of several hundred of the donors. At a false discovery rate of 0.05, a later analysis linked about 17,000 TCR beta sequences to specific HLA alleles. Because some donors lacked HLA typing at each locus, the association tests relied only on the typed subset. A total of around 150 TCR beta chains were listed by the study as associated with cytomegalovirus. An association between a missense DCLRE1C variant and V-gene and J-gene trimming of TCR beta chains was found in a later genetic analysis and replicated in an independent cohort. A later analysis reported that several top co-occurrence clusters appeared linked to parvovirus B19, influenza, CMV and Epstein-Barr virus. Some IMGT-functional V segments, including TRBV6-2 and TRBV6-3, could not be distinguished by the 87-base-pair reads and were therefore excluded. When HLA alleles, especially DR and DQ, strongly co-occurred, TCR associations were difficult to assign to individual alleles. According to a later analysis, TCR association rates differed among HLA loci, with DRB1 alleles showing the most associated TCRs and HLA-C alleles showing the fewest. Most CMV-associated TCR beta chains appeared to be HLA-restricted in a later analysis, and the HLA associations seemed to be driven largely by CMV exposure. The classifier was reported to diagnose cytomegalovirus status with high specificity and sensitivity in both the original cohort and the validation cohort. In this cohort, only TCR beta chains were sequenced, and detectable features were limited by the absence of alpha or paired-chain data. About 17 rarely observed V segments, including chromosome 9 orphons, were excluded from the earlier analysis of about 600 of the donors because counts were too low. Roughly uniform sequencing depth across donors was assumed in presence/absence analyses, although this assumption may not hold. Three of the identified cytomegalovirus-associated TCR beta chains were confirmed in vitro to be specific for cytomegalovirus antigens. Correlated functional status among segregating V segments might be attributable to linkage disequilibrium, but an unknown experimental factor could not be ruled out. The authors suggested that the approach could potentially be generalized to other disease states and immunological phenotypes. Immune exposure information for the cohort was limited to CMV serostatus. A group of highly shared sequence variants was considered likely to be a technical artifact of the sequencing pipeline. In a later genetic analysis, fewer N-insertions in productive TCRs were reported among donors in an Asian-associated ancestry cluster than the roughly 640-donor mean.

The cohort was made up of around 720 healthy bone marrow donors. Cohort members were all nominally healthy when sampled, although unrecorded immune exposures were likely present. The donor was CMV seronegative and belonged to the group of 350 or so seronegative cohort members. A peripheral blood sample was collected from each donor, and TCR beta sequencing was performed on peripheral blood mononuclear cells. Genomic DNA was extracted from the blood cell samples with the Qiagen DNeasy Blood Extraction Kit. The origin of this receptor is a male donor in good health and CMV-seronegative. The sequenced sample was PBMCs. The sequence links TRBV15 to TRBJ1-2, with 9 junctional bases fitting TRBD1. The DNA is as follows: TGTGCCACCAGACTAACAGGGGGCGGCTATGGCTACACCTTC. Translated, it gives CATRLTGGGYGYTF. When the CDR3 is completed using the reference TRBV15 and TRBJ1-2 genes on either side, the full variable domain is DAMVIQNPRYQVTQFGKPVTLSCSQTLNHNVMYWYQQKSSQAPKLLFHYYDKDFNNEADTPDNFQSRRPNTSFCFLDIRSPGLGDTAMYLCATRLTGGGYGYTFGSGTRLTVV.